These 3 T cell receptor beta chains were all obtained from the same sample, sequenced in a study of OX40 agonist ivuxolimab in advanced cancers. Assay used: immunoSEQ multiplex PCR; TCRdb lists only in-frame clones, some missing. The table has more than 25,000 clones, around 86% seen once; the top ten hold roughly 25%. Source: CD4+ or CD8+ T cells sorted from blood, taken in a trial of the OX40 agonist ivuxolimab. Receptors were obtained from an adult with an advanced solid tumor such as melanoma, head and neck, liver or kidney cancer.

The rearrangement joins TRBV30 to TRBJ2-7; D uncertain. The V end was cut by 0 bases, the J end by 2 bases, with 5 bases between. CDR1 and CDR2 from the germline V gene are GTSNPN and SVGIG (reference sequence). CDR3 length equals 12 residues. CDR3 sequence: CAWSVGTYEQYF. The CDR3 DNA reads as TGTGCCTGGAGTGTAGGCACCTACGAGCAGTACTTC.

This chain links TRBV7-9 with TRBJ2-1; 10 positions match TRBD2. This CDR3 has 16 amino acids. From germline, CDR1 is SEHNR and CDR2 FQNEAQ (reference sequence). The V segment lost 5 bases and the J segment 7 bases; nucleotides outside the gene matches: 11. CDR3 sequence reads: CASSPPGLAFMNEQFF. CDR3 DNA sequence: TGTGCCAGCAGCCCACCGGGACTAGCGTTTATGAATGAGCAGTTCTTC.

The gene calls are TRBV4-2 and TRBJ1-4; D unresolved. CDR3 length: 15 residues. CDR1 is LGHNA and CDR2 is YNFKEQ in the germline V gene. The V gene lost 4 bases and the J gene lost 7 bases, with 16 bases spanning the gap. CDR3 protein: CASSRAVDGGEKLFF. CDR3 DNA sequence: TGTGCCAGCAGCCGAGCAGTTGACGGAGGTGAAAAACTGTTTTTT.